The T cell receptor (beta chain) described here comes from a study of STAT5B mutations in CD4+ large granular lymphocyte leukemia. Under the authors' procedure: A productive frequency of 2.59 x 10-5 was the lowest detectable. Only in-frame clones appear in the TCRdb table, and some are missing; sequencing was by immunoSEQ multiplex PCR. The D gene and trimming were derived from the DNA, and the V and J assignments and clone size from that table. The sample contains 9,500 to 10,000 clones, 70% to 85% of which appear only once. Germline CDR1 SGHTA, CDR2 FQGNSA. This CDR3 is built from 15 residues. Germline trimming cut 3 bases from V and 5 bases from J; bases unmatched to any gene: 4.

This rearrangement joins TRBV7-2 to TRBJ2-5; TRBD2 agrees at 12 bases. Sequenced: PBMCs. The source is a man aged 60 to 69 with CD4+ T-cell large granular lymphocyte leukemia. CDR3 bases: TGTGCCAGCAGCTTGGCTAGCGGGAGGGTTGAGACCCAGTACTTC. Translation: CASSLASGRVETQYF.